This entry lists 15 T cell receptor beta chains sequenced from one sample in a study of graft-versus-host responses after intestinal transplantation. The assay was immunoSEQ multiplex PCR, and TCRdb's table has in-frame clones only and misses some. The table includes roughly 50,000 clones, roughly nine tenths detected once. The sequencing used PBMCs, collected 650 to 670 days after intestinal transplant. These TCRs come from a human patient who received an intestinal transplant, so some T cells may come from the graft donor.

This chain uses TRBV2 with TRBJ2-7; unclear D gene. Trimming removed 6 bases at V and 7 bases at J, with 25 bases between. Germline assignment: CDR1 SNHLY and CDR2 FYNNEI. The CDR3 covers 16 residues. CDR3 in amino acids: CASRTDTGGSLGEQYF. DNA of the CDR3: TGTGCCAGCAGAACCGACACCGGTGGGTCTCTCGGAGAGCAGTACTTC.

This rearrangement joins TRBV13 to TRBJ2-7; D could derive from TRBD1 or TRBD2 (6 bases each). The CDR3 runs 16 residues. Trimming took off 3 bases at V and 0 bases at J, with 15 bases between the two ends. The germline CDR1 and CDR2 sequences are PRHDT and FYEKMQ (reference sequence). DNA of the CDR3: TGTGCCAGCAGCTTCGGGGGCGGTGTAGACTCCTACGAGCAGTACTTC. It codes for CASSFGGGVDSYEQYF.

This sequence joins TRBV4-1 and TRBJ1-4; a weak D match, TRBD1 (5 bases). Trimming shortened V by 4 bases and J by 1 base, and 19 bases separated the two germline ends. The CDR3 covers 18 residues. Germline V gene lookup returns CDR1 MGHRA and CDR2 YSYEKL. The CDR3: CASSPDINKRGTNEKLFF. The CDR3 DNA follows: TGCGCCAGCAGCCCGGACATAAACAAAAGGGGAACTAATGAAAAACTGTTTTTT.

The V call is TRBV19, the J call TRBJ1-2, with D unclear. CDR1 and CDR2 from the germline V gene are LNHDA and SQIVND (reference sequence). The CDR3 contains 12 residues. The V end lost 7 bases, the J end lost 8 bases, and 14 bases lay between the germline ends. In nucleotides, the CDR3 is TGTGCCAGTACCTATGACGGAGACGGCTACACCTTC. Translated, it gives CASTYDGDGYTF.

The chain employs TRBV6-1 and TRBJ1-6, with 9 bases identical to TRBD1. Trimming cost V 10 bases and J 9 bases; bases outside gene matches: 7. Germline V gene data show CDR1 as MNHNS and CDR2 as SASEGT. The CDR3 has 13 residues. The CDR3 DNA reads as TGTGCCACGGGGACAGGGCCTACTTCACCCCTCCACTTT. Its translation is CATGTGPTSPLHF.

The gene calls are TRBV5-1 and TRBJ1-4; the match to TRBD1 covers 11 bases. The CDR3 runs 16 residues. V shed 1 base and J 3 bases; nucleotides not matched to a gene: 2. Germline assignment: CDR1 SGHRS and CDR2 YFSETQ. This CDR3 reads CASSLTGQGANEKLFF. CDR3 DNA sequence: TGCGCCAGCAGCTTGACGGGACAGGGGGCTAATGAAAAACTGTTTTTT.

This clone was observed once. J is TRBJ1-2 and V is TRBV7-2; D uncertain. Germline loops: CDR1 SGHTA, CDR2 FQGNSA. CDR3 length equals 15 residues. Trimming took 0 bases from V and 2 from J, leaving 10 bases between them. The CDR3 nucleotides are TGTGCCAGCAGCTTAGCCAACGTGGGCAACTATGGCTACACCTTC. Residues: CASSLANVGNYGYTF.

The gene calls are TRBV11-2 and TRBJ1-1, with no clear D. CDR1 and CDR2 (germline): SGHAT, FQNNGV. The CDR3 has 13 residues. V dropped 2 bases and J dropped 1 base, with 5 bases sitting between them. The CDR3 DNA is TGTGCCAGCAGCTTAAAGGGGAACACTGAAGCTTTCTTT. The encoded protein is CASSLKGNTEAFF.

This clone was seen a handful of times. The gene calls are TRBV5-1 and TRBJ2-1, with TRBD2 matching over 11 bases. Per the germline V gene, CDR1 is SGHRS and CDR2 is YFSETQ. With 4 bases clipped from V and 8 bases from J, the junction kept 11 bases outside the gene matches. The CDR3 has 16 amino acids. CDR3 in amino acids: CASSATLAGGLYEQFF. CDR3 DNA: TGCGCCAGCAGCGCAACCTTAGCGGGGGGGCTGTATGAGCAGTTCTTC.

This sequence joins TRBV7-9 and TRBJ2-3; tentative D call: TRBD1 (6 bases). The germline V gene has CDR1 SEHNR and CDR2 FQNEAQ (reference sequence). The CDR3 extends over 16 amino acids. V was trimmed by 5 bases and J by 1 base, leaving 16 bases between them. The CDR3 nucleotides are TGTGCCAGCAGCGTTAGGGACAAAGCAGGCACAGATACGCAGTATTTT. Translation: CASSVRDKAGTDTQYF.

The chain links TRBV5-4 to TRBJ2-5; D gene unclear. V was cut by 0 bases and J by 4 bases, with 7 bases left in between. The CDR3 runs 13 residues. Germline V gives CDR1 SGHNT, CDR2 YYREEE (reference sequence). CDR3 loop: CASSLADGETQYF. The CDR3 DNA follows: TGTGCCAGCAGCTTGGCCGACGGAGAGACCCAGTACTTC.

This chain uses TRBV2 with TRBJ2-2; TRBD2 aligns across 8 bases. The CDR3 covers 14 residues. The germline V gene has CDR1 SNHLY and CDR2 FYNNEI. V dropped 6 bases and J dropped 5; count of bases not matched to a gene: 5. The CDR3 sequence: CASRTGGPTGELFF. CDR3 DNA sequence: TGTGCCAGCAGGACGGGGGGGCCAACCGGGGAGCTGTTTTTT.

The chain links TRBV11-1 to TRBJ1-5; D possibly corresponds to TRBD1 (5 bases). Germline CDR1 and CDR2: SGHAT and FQDESV (reference sequence). V was clipped by 5 bases and J by 7 bases, with 12 bases between them. The CDR3 runs 13 residues. CDR3 in DNA: TGTGCCAGCAGCCGATATGGGGCGCAGCCCCAGCATTTT. The encoded protein is CASSRYGAQPQHF.

The genes are TRBV19 and TRBJ1-1; 7 bases agree with TRBD1. V was clipped by 4 bases and J by 8 bases; unmatched bases: 10. The CDR3 contains 14 residues. Germline V lookup: CDR1 LNHDA, CDR2 SQIVND (reference sequence). The CDR3 protein is CASSRDRGATEAFF. The DNA for the CDR3 is TGTGCCAGTAGTAGGGACAGAGGGGCCACCGAAGCTTTCTTT.

This clone was recorded a few times. J is TRBJ2-7 and V is TRBV6-5; no firm D call. This CDR3 has 15 amino acids. Germline V gene sequence: CDR1 MNHEY, CDR2 SVGAGI. Deletions cut 0 bases from V and 1 base from J, with 10 bases between. This CDR3 is CASSYSSLLSYEQYF. The CDR3 region has the DNA TGTGCCAGCAGTTACTCGTCGCTCCTTTCCTACGAGCAGTACTTC.